This T cell receptor (beta chain) is from a study of CD8 T cells in ankylosing spondylitis. TCRdb ran MiXCR on the 5' RACE reads and lists one entry per CDR3 protein. Seen here are around 770,000 distinct CDR3 sequences, roughly 12% observed once, and the top ten hold roughly 0.51%. Study-level results: Typical of ankylosing spondylitis blood, it appeared, was a TCR beta motif of 7 or 8 highly homologous variants. It was reported that disease-linked clones were significantly enriched in matched ankylosing spondylitis synovial fluid. Past studies reported some motif variants in reactive arthritis synovial fluid and blood.

A word on this clonotype: Its target is not known.

The CDR3 is 16 residues long. Germline CDR1 is SGHAT and CDR2 is FQNNGV. Germline trimming cut 3 bases from V and 3 bases from J; bases unmatched to any gene: 8. The sequence was collected from a male donor with ankylosing spondylitis. Material for sequencing was blood, either unsorted or a sorted T cell fraction (not recorded which). The V gene is TRBV11-2, the J gene TRBJ1-1, with 9 bases identical to TRBD1. DNA of the CDR3: TGTGCCAGCAGCTTCGGTCCGGGACAGGGTGACACTGAAGCTTTCTTT. It encodes CASSFGPGQGDTEAFF.